The rows below give T cell receptor beta chains drawn from one sample of a study of blood T cells in healthy people across ages. TCRdb re-analysed the 5' RACE reads in MiXCR, keeping a single row per CDR3 protein. The repertoire holds hundreds of thousands of distinct CDR3 sequences, with more than 45% as singletons. Sample: blood. These receptors all stem from a man aged 30-40 years in good health. Each CDR3 is given with its conserved first and last residue. The D gene is left open where the match is weak. Clone size appears in some rows only: once, few, many, or a class for an expanded clone.

size: NA
J: TRBJ2-1
D: NA
V: TRBV4-1
CDR3: CASSSVGGPYNEQFF
DNA: TGCGCCAGCAGTAGCGTGGGGGGGCCGTACAATGAGCAGTTCTTC

size: many
J: TRBJ2-3
D: NA
V: TRBV7-2
CDR3: CASSSQVGSTDTQYF
DNA: TGTGCCAGCAGCTCGCAAGTGGGGTCGACAGATACGCAGTATTTT

size: NA
J: TRBJ2-1
D: NA
V: TRBV6-1
CDR3: CASRPSLHEQFF
DNA: TGTGCCAGCCGACCTAGTCTTCATGAGCAGTTCTTC

size: few
J: TRBJ2-7
D: TRBD2
V: TRBV7-8
CDR3: CASSRTSGYLYEQYF
DNA: TGTGCCAGCAGCCGTACTAGCGGGTATCTCTACGAGCAGTACTTC

size: many
J: TRBJ2-1
D: TRBD2
V: TRBV25-1
CDR3: CASSAGGAYNEQFF
DNA: TGTGCCAGCAGTGCGGGGGGGGCGTACAATGAGCAGTTCTTC

size: NA
J: TRBJ2-3
D: NA
V: TRBV5-1
CDR3: CASSLNPGQRDTQYF
DNA: TGCGCCAGCAGCTTAAATCCGGGACAACGCGATACGCAGTATTTT

size: NA
J: TRBJ1-2
D: NA
V: TRBV20-1
CDR3: CSAAERMGVNGYTF
DNA: TGCAGTGCCGCCGAGCGGATGGGGGTGAATGGCTACACCTTC

size: NA
J: TRBJ2-2
D: NA
V: TRBV12-5
CDR3: CASGTYFRGPGTGELFF
DNA: TGTGCTAGTGGGACGTACTTTCGGGGGCCAGGCACCGGGGAGCTGTTTTTT

size: once
J: TRBJ2-5
D: NA
V: TRBV7-6
CDR3: CASSTGLFQETQYF
DNA: TGTGCCAGCTCGACGGGACTTTTTCAAGAGACCCAGTACTTC

size: NA
J: TRBJ2-3
D: TRBD2
V: TRBV12-3/TRBV12-4
CDR3: CASSSFSGRVDTQYF
DNA: TGTGCCAGCAGTTCCTTTAGCGGGAGAGTAGATACGCAGTATTTT

size: NA
J: TRBJ2-5
D: NA
V: TRBV14
CDR3: CASSHGSRGPYF
DNA: TGTGCCAGCAGCCACGGATCACGGGGTCCGTACTTC

size: NA
J: TRBJ2-3
D: TRBD2
V: TRBV24-1
CDR3: CATSDPGLAGPDTQYF
DNA: TGTGCCACCAGTGACCCGGGACTAGCGGGACCAGATACGCAGTATTTT

size: NA
J: TRBJ2-1
D: TRBD2
V: TRBV18
CDR3: CASSRTGRALSEQFF
DNA: TGTGCCAGCTCACGGACTGGGAGGGCCTTGAGTGAGCAGTTCTTC

size: NA
J: TRBJ2-7
D: NA
V: TRBV28
CDR3: CAISPTFYEQYF
DNA: TGTGCCATCTCCCCGACCTTCTACGAGCAGTACTTC

size: few
J: TRBJ2-1
D: NA
V: TRBV10-3
CDR3: CAIRAEGDEQFF
DNA: TGTGCCATCAGAGCTGAGGGAGATGAGCAGTTCTTC

size: NA
J: TRBJ2-7
D: NA
V: TRBV4-3
CDR3: CASSQGQGSSYEQYF
DNA: TGCGCCAGCAGCCAAGGGCAAGGCAGCTCCTACGAGCAGTACTTC

size: NA
J: TRBJ1-2
D: TRBD1
V: TRBV7-9
CDR3: CASSLYGTGIGYGYTF
DNA: TGTGCCAGCAGCTTATATGGGACAGGGATTGGCTATGGCTACACCTTC

size: NA
J: TRBJ1-2
D: NA
V: TRBV29-1
CDR3: CSVVGGGRTGDTGYTF
DNA: TGCAGCGTTGTGGGGGGGGGCAGGACGGGAGATACTGGCTACACCTTC

size: NA
J: TRBJ2-3
D: TRBD2
V: TRBV20-1
CDR3: CSADPGLAGAGTDTQYF
DNA: TGCAGTGCTGACCCGGGACTAGCGGGAGCGGGAACAGATACGCAGTATTTT

size: NA
J: TRBJ1-1
D: NA
V: TRBV20-1
CDR3: CSASRANTEAFF
DNA: TGCAGTGCTAGCAGGGCTAACACTGAAGCTTTCTTT

size: NA
J: TRBJ1-1
D: NA
V: TRBV4-2
CDR3: CASSPLAGTEAFF
DNA: TGTGCCAGCAGCCCCCTAGCCGGCACTGAAGCTTTCTTT

size: NA
J: TRBJ1-2
D: NA
V: TRBV29-1
CDR3: CSVVVNYGYTF
DNA: TGCAGCGTTGTAGTAAACTATGGCTACACCTTC

size: NA
J: TRBJ2-3
D: NA
V: TRBV27
CDR3: CASSFQNWGTNTDTQYF
DNA: TGTGCCAGCAGTTTCCAAAACTGGGGTACTAACACAGATACGCAGTATTTT

size: NA
J: TRBJ2-7
D: NA
V: TRBV5-1
CDR3: CASSLVPGAMNEQYF
DNA: TGCGCCAGCAGCTTGGTGCCAGGGGCGATGAACGAGCAGTACTTC

size: NA
J: TRBJ2-3
D: NA
V: TRBV7-2
CDR3: CASRGLTDTQYF
DNA: TGTGCCAGCAGAGGCCTCACAGATACGCAGTATTTT

size: NA
J: TRBJ2-7
D: NA
V: TRBV20-1
CDR3: CSARLGRYEQYF
DNA: TGCAGTGCTCGGCTAGGCCGCTACGAGCAGTACTTC

size: NA
J: TRBJ2-7
D: TRBD1
V: TRBV20-1
CDR3: CSARGFDRVDIYEQYF
DNA: TGCAGTGCTAGAGGGTTTGACAGGGTTGATATCTACGAGCAGTACTTC

size: few
J: TRBJ2-7
D: NA
V: TRBV29-1
CDR3: CSVESVSYEQYF
DNA: TGCAGCGTTGAATCCGTCTCCTACGAGCAGTACTTC

size: NA
J: TRBJ2-5
D: TRBD2
V: TRBV7-2
CDR3: CASSPTGLAGGRQYF
DNA: TGTGCCAGCAGCCCCACCGGACTAGCGGGAGGGCGTCAGTACTTC

size: NA
J: TRBJ2-3
D: NA
V: TRBV12-3/TRBV12-4
CDR3: CASSFGGSGDMEYF
DNA: TGTGCCAGCAGTTTTGGGGGGTCAGGAGATATGGAGTATTTT

size: NA
J: TRBJ2-5
D: TRBD2
V: TRBV30
CDR3: CAWSKNQGGEQYF
DNA: TGTGCCTGGAGTAAAAATCAGGGAGGGGAGCAGTACTTC

size: NA
J: TRBJ2-3
D: NA
V: TRBV20-1
CDR3: CSATKQELSDTQYF
DNA: TGCAGTGCTACCAAGCAAGAGCTGTCAGATACGCAGTATTTT

size: NA
J: TRBJ2-1
D: TRBD2
V: TRBV4-1
CDR3: CASSQDLAVISYNEQFF
DNA: TGCGCCAGCAGCCAAGACCTAGCGGTGATCTCCTACAATGAGCAGTTCTTC

size: NA
J: TRBJ2-7
D: NA
V: TRBV7-9
CDR3: CASSDGPSSYNEQYF
DNA: TGTGCCAGCAGCGACGGGCCGAGCTCCTACAATGAGCAGTACTTC

size: once
J: TRBJ2-7
D: NA
V: TRBV20-1
CDR3: CSARWGGASGGEQYF
DNA: TGCAGTGCTAGGTGGGGCGGGGCCAGTGGTGGCGAGCAGTACTTC

size: NA
J: TRBJ2-5
D: TRBD2
V: TRBV15
CDR3: CATSRDGALAVDQETQYF
DNA: TGTGCCACCAGCAGAGATGGGGCCCTAGCGGTCGACCAAGAGACCCAGTACTTC

size: once
J: TRBJ2-7
D: NA
V: TRBV5-1
CDR3: CASSRPGIITSSYNEQYF
DNA: TGCGCCAGCAGCCGTCCAGGGATAATTACGAGCTCCTACAATGAGCAGTACTTC

size: NA
J: TRBJ2-4
D: NA
V: TRBV20-1
CDR3: CSAKGNWATEQYF
DNA: TGCAGTGCCAAGGGGAACTGGGCAACTGAGCAGTACTTC

size: NA
J: TRBJ2-7
D: TRBD2
V: TRBV3-1
CDR3: CASSQGLAASYEQYF
DNA: TGTGCCAGCAGCCAAGGACTAGCGGCTTCCTACGAGCAGTACTTC

size: NA
J: TRBJ2-1
D: TRBD2
V: TRBV2
CDR3: CASTRAGGGNEQFF
DNA: TGTGCCAGCACTCGAGCGGGAGGTGGAAATGAGCAGTTCTTC

size: NA
J: TRBJ2-3
D: TRBD2
V: TRBV11-3
CDR3: CASSFQGGGEYTQYF
DNA: TGTGCCAGCAGCTTCCAAGGCGGGGGGGAATATACGCAGTATTTT

size: NA
J: TRBJ1-2
D: NA
V: TRBV30
CDR3: CAWSRGEDYGYTF
DNA: TGTGCCTGGAGTCGTGGCGAAGACTATGGCTACACCTTC

size: few
J: TRBJ2-1
D: NA
V: TRBV20-1
CDR3: CSAIRPEGYNEQFF
DNA: TGCAGTGCTATTCGACCGGAGGGTTACAATGAGCAGTTCTTC

size: NA
J: TRBJ2-5
D: TRBD1
V: TRBV6-1
CDR3: CASRMQGQGEMRTQYF
DNA: TGTGCCAGCAGGATGCAGGGACAGGGTGAAATGAGGACCCAGTACTTC

size: once
J: TRBJ2-7
D: NA
V: TRBV7-9
CDR3: CASSSRNSYNEQYF
DNA: TGTGCCAGCAGCTCCCGGAATTCCTACAATGAGCAGTACTTC

size: NA
J: TRBJ2-3
D: TRBD2
V: TRBV7-9
CDR3: CASSLWAASGTRSDTQYF
DNA: TGTGCCAGCAGCTTATGGGCAGCGAGTGGGACTAGATCAGATACGCAGTATTTT

size: NA
J: TRBJ2-3
D: TRBD1
V: TRBV20-1
CDR3: CSASYRGGTDTQYF
DNA: TGCAGTGCTAGCTACAGGGGAGGCACAGATACGCAGTATTTT

size: NA
J: TRBJ2-3
D: TRBD2
V: TRBV10-3
CDR3: CAISDLAGGGDTQYF
DNA: TGTGCCATCAGTGACTTAGCGGGGGGAGGAGATACGCAGTATTTT

size: NA
J: TRBJ2-5
D: TRBD1
V: TRBV29-1
CDR3: CSVTPTGGFGNEQYF
DNA: TGCAGCGTGACCCCGACAGGGGGGTTTGGCAATGAGCAGTACTTC

size: NA
J: TRBJ2-5
D: TRBD1
V: TRBV5-1
CDR3: CASSSRQGAEQETQYF
DNA: TGCGCCAGCAGCTCTCGACAGGGAGCAGAACAAGAGACCCAGTACTTC

size: NA
J: TRBJ2-7
D: NA
V: TRBV10-1
CDR3: CATPGGVHEQYF
DNA: TGCGCCACCCCTGGGGGAGTTCACGAGCAGTACTTC

size: NA
J: TRBJ2-4
D: TRBD1
V: TRBV6-1
CDR3: CATVDRLMQYF
DNA: TGTGCCACTGTGGACAGGCTAATGCAGTACTTC

size: NA
J: TRBJ2-5
D: TRBD2
V: TRBV7-2
CDR3: CASSLGIAGVKEQYF
DNA: TGTGCCAGCAGCTTAGGTATAGCGGGAGTTAAAGAGCAGTACTTC

size: NA
J: TRBJ2-7
D: TRBD1
V: TRBV29-1
CDR3: CSGTDREGGEQYF
DNA: TGCAGCGGCACGGACAGGGAAGGGGGCGAGCAGTACTTC

size: NA
J: TRBJ1-5
D: NA
V: TRBV28
CDR3: CASSTGTRTQPQHF
DNA: TGTGCCAGCAGCACCGGGACCCGGACTCAGCCCCAGCATTTT

size: NA
J: TRBJ1-2
D: NA
V: TRBV28
CDR3: CASRDIDYGYTF
DNA: TGTGCCAGCAGGGACATCGATTATGGCTACACCTTC

size: many
J: TRBJ2-7
D: NA
V: TRBV7-9
CDR3: CASSLLAYEQYF
DNA: TGTGCCAGCAGTTTACTGGCCTACGAGCAGTACTTC

size: NA
J: TRBJ2-1
D: NA
V: TRBV20-1
CDR3: CSARGPAGVSYNEQFF
DNA: TGCAGTGCTAGAGGACCTGCTGGCGTCTCCTACAATGAGCAGTTCTTC

size: NA
J: TRBJ2-5
D: NA
V: TRBV3-1
CDR3: CASSQTPKKRSETQYF
DNA: TGTGCCAGCAGCCAAACGCCCAAAAAGAGGTCGGAGACCCAGTACTTC